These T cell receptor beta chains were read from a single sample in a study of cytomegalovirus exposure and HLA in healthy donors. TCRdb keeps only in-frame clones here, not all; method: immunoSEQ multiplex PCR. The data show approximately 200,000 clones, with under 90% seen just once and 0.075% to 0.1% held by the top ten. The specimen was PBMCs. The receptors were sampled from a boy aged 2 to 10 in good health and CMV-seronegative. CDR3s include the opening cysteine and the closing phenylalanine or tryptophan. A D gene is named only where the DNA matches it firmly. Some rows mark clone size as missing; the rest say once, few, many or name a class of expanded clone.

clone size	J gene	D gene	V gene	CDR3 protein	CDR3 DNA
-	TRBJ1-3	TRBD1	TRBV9	CASSGQGSGNTIYF	TGTGCCAGCTCCGGACAGGGCTCTGGAAACACCATATATTTT
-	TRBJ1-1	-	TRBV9	CASSVGGKQVSGGEAFF	TGTGCCAGCAGCGTAGGGGGGAAACAGGTCTCCGGGGGTGAAGCTTTCTTT
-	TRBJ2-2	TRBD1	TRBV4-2	CASSQPGQEPTGELFF	TGTGCCAGCAGCCAACCGGGACAGGAGCCCACCGGGGAGCTGTTTTTT
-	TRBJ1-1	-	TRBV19	CASSARVNTEAFF	TGTGCCAGTAGTGCCAGGGTGAACACTGAAGCTTTCTTT
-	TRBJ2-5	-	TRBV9	CASSVSQYQETQYF	TGTGCCAGCAGCGTAAGCCAATACCAAGAGACCCAGTACTTC
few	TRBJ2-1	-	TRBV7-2	CASSPWGRGDEQFF	TGTGCCAGCAGCCCTTGGGGCAGGGGGGATGAGCAGTTCTTC
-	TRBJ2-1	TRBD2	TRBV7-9	CASSRLREGNEQFF	TGTGCCAGCAGCCGGCTTAGGGAGGGCAATGAGCAGTTCTTC
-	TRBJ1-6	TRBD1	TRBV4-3	CASSQPRQGAVNSYNSPLHF	TGCGCCAGCAGCCAACCACGACAGGGGGCGGTGAACTCCTATAATTCACCCCTCCACTTT
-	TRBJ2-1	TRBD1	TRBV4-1	CASSQRSRTGDNEQFF	TGCGCCAGCAGCCAACGGTCGAGGACAGGTGACAATGAGCAGTTCTTC
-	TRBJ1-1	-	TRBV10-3	CATAPDSVMQAFF	TGTGCCACCGCCCCGGACAGCGTTATGCAAGCTTTCTTT
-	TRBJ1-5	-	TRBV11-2	CASSSQGKGNQPQHF	TGTGCCAGCAGCTCTCAGGGGAAAGGCAATCAGCCCCAGCATTTT
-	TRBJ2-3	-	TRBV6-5	CASSYLQGSDTQYF	TGTGCCAGCAGTTACCTTCAGGGGTCAGATACGCAGTATTTT
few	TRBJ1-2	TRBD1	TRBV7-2	CASSFLTGGYGYTF	TGTGCCAGCAGCTTTTTGACAGGGGGCTATGGCTACACCTTC
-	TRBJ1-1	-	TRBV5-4	CASSLSAGMNTEAFF	TGTGCCAGCAGCTTGTCGGCAGGGATGAACACTGAAGCTTTCTTT
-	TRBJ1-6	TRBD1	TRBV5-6	CASSLGGTGINSPLHF	TGTGCCAGCAGCTTGGGGGGGACAGGGATCAATTCACCCCTCCACTTT
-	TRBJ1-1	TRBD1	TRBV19	CASKDTGTGAKEAFF	TGTGCCAGTAAGGATACCGGGACAGGGGCAAAAGAAGCTTTCTTT
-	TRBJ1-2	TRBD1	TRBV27	CASSLSIWPTGDGYTF	TGTGCCAGCAGTTTATCGATTTGGCCGACAGGGGATGGCTACACCTTC
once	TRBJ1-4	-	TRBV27	CASSSVGGLYEKLFF	TGTGCCAGCAGTTCAGTCGGGGGGCTGTATGAAAAACTGTTTTTT
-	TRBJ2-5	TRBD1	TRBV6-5	CASSRGTGQETQYF	TGTGCCAGCAGTCGTGGGACAGGTCAGGAGACCCAGTACTTC
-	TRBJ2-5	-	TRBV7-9	CASSRIAEYQETQYF	TGTGCCAGCAGCCGAATAGCGGAGTACCAAGAGACCCAGTACTTC
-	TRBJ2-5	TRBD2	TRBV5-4	CASSLVAGGGETQYF	TGTGCCAGCAGCTTGGTGGCGGGGGGTGGCGAGACCCAGTACTTC
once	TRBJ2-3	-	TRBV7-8	CASSARQESTDTQYF	TGTGCCAGCAGCGCCCGACAGGAAAGCACAGATACGCAGTATTTT
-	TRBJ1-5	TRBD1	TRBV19	CASSPQGSNQPQHF	TGTGCCAGTAGTCCACAGGGGAGCAATCAGCCCCAGCATTTT
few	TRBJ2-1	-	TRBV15	CATSRGRGGSYNEQFF	TGTGCCACCAGCAGAGGGAGGGGGGGCTCCTACAATGAGCAGTTCTTC
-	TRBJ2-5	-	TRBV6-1	CASSEMSTSGETQYF	TGTGCCAGCAGTGAAATGTCTACTTCGGGGGAGACCCAGTACTTC
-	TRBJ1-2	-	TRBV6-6	CASSYKSGILSRYTF	TGTGCCAGCAGTTACAAGTCGGGGATATTGAGCCGCTACACCTTC
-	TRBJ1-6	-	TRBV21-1	CASGGGTALNSPLHF	TGTGCCAGCGGCGGGGGGACAGCGTTAAATTCACCCCTCCACTTT
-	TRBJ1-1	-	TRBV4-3	CASSQSRETEAFF	TGCGCCAGCAGCCAATCGCGGGAGACTGAAGCTTTCTTT
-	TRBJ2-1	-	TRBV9	CASSSPGNEQFF	TGTGCCAGCAGCTCCCCCGGCAATGAGCAGTTCTTC
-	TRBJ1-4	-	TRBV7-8	CASSLAPATGEKLFF	TGTGCCAGCAGCTTAGCCCCGGCCACGGGTGAAAAACTGTTTTTT
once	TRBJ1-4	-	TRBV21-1	CASSKGPGINEKLFF	TGTGCCAGCAGCAAAGGGCCGGGGATCAATGAAAAACTGTTTTTT
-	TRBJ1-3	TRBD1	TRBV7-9	CASSSMTGAGNTIYF	TGTGCCAGCAGCTCCATGACAGGGGCTGGAAACACCATATATTTT
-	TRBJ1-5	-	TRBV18	CASSPSADQPQHF	TGTGCCAGCTCACCGTCAGCGGACCAGCCCCAGCATTTT
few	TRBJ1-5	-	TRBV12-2	CASRLRESNQPQHF	TGTGCAAGTCGCTTGAGGGAGAGCAATCAGCCCCAGCATTTT
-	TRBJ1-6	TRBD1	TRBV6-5	CASRGQGIYNSPLHF	TGTGCCAGCAGGGGACAGGGGATCTATAATTCACCCCTCCACTTT
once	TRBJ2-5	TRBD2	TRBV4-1	CASSQDTSGAETQYF	TGCGCCAGCAGCCAAGATACTAGCGGGGCAGAGACCCAGTACTTC
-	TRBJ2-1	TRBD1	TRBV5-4	CASSQPGTGTGEQFF	TGTGCCAGCAGCCAACCCGGGACAGGGACCGGTGAGCAGTTCTTC
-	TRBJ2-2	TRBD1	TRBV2	CASSEVQGAGELFF	TGTGCCAGCAGTGAAGTTCAGGGGGCCGGGGAGCTGTTTTTT
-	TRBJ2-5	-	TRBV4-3	CASSQDSGDQETQYF	TGCGCCAGCAGCCAAGATTCAGGGGACCAAGAGACCCAGTACTTC
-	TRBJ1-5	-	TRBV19	CASSIPGRGTQPQHF	TGTGCCAGTAGTATCCCGGGGAGGGGAACTCAGCCCCAGCATTTT
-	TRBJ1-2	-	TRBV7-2	CASSLEGNLGGQGGYTF	TGTGCCAGCAGCTTAGAGGGGAACCTGGGAGGACAAGGAGGCTACACCTTC
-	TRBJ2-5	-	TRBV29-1	CSVWKESGETQYF	TGCAGCGTCTGGAAGGAGAGTGGGGAGACCCAGTACTTC
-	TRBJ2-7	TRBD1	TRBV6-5	CASSWDRGSSYEQYF	TGTGCCAGCAGTTGGGACAGGGGAAGCTCCTACGAGCAGTACTTC
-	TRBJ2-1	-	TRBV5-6	CASSSGSWPGDNEQFF	TGTGCCAGCAGCTCTGGGAGCTGGCCAGGGGACAATGAGCAGTTCTTC
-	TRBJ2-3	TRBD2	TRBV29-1	CSAAGLLRIDTQYF	TGCAGCGCGGCGGGACTACTGAGGATAGATACGCAGTATTTT
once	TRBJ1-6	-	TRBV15	CATSRGPTTGGSPLHF	TGTGCCACCAGCAGAGGGCCCACCACGGGGGGTTCACCCCTCCACTTT
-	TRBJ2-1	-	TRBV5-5	CASSLDTGRNEQFF	TGTGCCAGCAGCTTGGATACAGGGCGCAATGAGCAGTTCTTC
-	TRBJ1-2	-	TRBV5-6	CASSIRDYGYTF	TGTGCCAGCAGCATACGGGACTATGGCTACACCTTC